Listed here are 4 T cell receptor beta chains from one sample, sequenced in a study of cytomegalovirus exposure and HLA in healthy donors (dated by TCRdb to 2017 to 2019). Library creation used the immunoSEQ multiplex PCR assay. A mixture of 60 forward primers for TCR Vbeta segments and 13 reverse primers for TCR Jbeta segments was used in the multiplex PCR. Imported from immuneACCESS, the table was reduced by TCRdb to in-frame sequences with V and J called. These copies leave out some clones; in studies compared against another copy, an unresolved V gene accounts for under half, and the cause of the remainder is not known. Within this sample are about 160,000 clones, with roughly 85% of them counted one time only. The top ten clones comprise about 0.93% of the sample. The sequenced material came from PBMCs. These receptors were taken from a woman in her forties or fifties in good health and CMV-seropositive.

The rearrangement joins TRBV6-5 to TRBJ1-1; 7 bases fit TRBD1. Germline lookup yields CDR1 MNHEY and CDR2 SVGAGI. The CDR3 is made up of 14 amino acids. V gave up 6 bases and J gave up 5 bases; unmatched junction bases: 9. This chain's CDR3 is CASRIRQGATEAFF. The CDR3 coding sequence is TGTGCCAGCAGGATTCGACAGGGAGCGACTGAAGCTTTCTTT.

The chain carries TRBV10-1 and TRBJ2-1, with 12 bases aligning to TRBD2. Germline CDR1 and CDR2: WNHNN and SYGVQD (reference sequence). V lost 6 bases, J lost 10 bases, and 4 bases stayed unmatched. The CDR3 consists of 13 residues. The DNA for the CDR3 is TGCGCCAGCAGGGCAGGACTAGCGGGGGAGCAGTTCTTC. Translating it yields CASRAGLAGEQFF.

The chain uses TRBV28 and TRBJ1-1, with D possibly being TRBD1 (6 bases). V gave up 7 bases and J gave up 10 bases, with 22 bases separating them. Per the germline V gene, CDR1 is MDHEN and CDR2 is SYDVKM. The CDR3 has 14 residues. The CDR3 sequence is CASIGNGRRGRAFF. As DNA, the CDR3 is TGTGCCAGCATCGGCAACGGACGGCGGGGGCGAGCTTTCTTT.

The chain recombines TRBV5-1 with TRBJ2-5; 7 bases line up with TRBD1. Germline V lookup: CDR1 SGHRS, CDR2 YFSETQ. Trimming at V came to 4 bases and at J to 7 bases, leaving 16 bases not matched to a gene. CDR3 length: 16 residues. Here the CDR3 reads CASSPTHDRVDATQYF. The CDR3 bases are TGCGCCAGCAGCCCTACCCATGACAGGGTAGATGCGACCCAGTACTTC.